Sequencing of this T cell receptor beta chain was carried out in a study of molecular identifiers for immune sequencing clone quantification (dated 2018 in TCRdb). For the wider study: For a replicate experiment, RNA from around 18,000 or 91,000 naive CD8 T cells was divided into five aliquots, and four of the five aliquots were sequenced. This methods study used CD8 T cells to benchmark TCR RNA copy counting and molecular-identifier clustering-based TCR repertoire sequencing (MIDCIRS). What the work shows at the level of the full study, not this receptor alone: A single cell's worth of spiked-in Jurkat TCR RNA was reported detectable even among 750,000 to 1,000,000 naive CD8 T cells. Identical TCR molecules sharing a barcode could cause highly expanded clone sizes to be underestimated. The naive libraries included spiked-in Jurkat TCR RNA (around 10 copies' worth), and this RNA is not part of the donor repertoire. Approximately 3.3 recovered TCR RNA copies per cell were obtained by modeling, versus about 9 by digital PCR, implying a capture efficiency of 25% to 30%. In CMV-specific effector cells, over 97% of molecules were held by clones above 20 RNA copies, whereas under 1% of molecules were held by such clones in naive cells. When barcode sub-clustering was omitted, TCR diversity was inflated by chimeric consensus sequences, with chimeras reaching as high as 47%.

CDR1 and CDR2 are drawn from the germline V gene (reference sequence): MNHEY, SMNVEV. The CDR3 goes from the cysteine to the phenylalanine over 15 residues. Solely the CDR3 DNA is kept, with 45 bases framed from the first base. Trimming takes 5 bases from V and 4 bases from J, and the germline ends sit 15 bases apart. Libraries were prepared through PCR. Sequenced on an Illumina HiSeq 4000. Bulk TCR libraries were made following a previously described method, with the TCR primers given in Table S5. Purification of total RNA was performed with the Qiagen AllPrep DNA/RNA kit. Before analysis, reads from multiple sequencing runs of one library were combined. The source study handled its data this way. Reads were retained only if their TCR constant sequence matched exactly, and those retained reads were trimmed to 150 nt and grouped according to their 12-nt molecular barcodes. Reads inside each barcode group were sub-clustered using a 15% Levenshtein threshold, and a quality-weighted consensus sequence was constructed for each RNA molecule. Non-functional sequences were excluded, and lower-count sequences lying one edit away from another sequence were also excluded. Based on a fit of two negative binomial distributions, barcode sub-clusters having less than 20% of the maximum read count were discarded. The public reads were reanalyzed by TCRdb: fastp trimming at Q25, MiXCR alignment, in-frame beta chains only. Each CDR3 protein gets just one entry, which takes the most common genes and DNA from the rows behind it. Clone size and V and J calls follow TCRdb, not the original study. Within this sample are over 600,000 distinct CDR3 sequences, with 20% of them counted one time only. The ten largest clones capture roughly 0.83% of the sample.

This clonotype was found a few times. Its antigen is not yet known. The input lacks base qualities; no much larger clone sits a single base away. Libraries of naive CD8 T cells were built from around 20,000 to 1,000,000 sorted cells, with 10%, 30% or 50% of the purified RNA used. Naive CD8 T cells were FACS-sorted as CD8+CD4-CCR7+CD45RA+ on a BD FACSAria II into RLT Plus buffer. To test detection sensitivity, Jurkat RNA equivalent to approximately nine TCR copies was spiked into samples of about 19,000-1,000,000 naive CD8 T cells. Enrichment of CD8 T cells was performed with RosetteSep CD8+ T Cell Enrichment Cocktail and Ficoll-Paque, after which ACK red cell lysis was carried out.

This receptor was obtained from a human donor in good health. Some libraries in this study had Jurkat cell RNA spiked in. Sample: naive CD8+ T cells from blood, with Jurkat cell RNA spiked in. The cell subset or site tag for this specimen amounts to: FACS-sorted CD8+CD4-CCR7+CD45RA+ naive T cells. The V and J segments used are TRBV27 and TRBJ2-1; the D segment may tentatively be TRBD1 or TRBD2, each giving 7 matched bases. The base sequence is TGTGCCAGCAGTCTGCAGGGGGGGGTTTACAATGAGCAGTTCTTC. Its amino acids are CASSLQGGVYNEQFF.